These T cell receptor beta chains were read from a single sample in a study of CD8+CD57+ T cells in acquired aplastic anemia. TCRdb reprocessed the reads via MiXCR and lists one record per CDR3 protein. The data hold about 81,000 distinct CDR3 sequences, with approximately 45% observed a single time. Input material: sorted CD4+, CD8+, or CD8+CD57+ T cells (not recorded which) from PBMCs. The source is a human donor in good health, serving as a control. Each CDR3 is given with its conserved first and last residue. The size of a clone is reported for some rows only, either as once, few or many, or as a class for expanded clones.

v_call clone_size cdr3_aa
TRBV20-1 once CSAIGQGSNYGYTF
TRBV7-2 . CASSSTRSYTEAFF
TRBV29-1 many CSVSGRGTIYNEQFF
TRBV7-9 . CASSPLPQHF
TRBV5-8 few CASSFGGLSAFF
TRBV2 . CASGGDSPLHF
TRBV29-1 . CSVQGLLYEQYF
TRBV20-1 few CSGDRDDFNYGYTF
TRBV2 . CASSRDRGEKLFF
TRBV6-1 . CASSKGQGGEKLFF
TRBV11-3 many CASSFPTYEQYF
TRBV24-1 many CATSDETSGTPDTQYF
TRBV7-9 . CASSARFGSYEQYF
TRBV19 many CASMASGGTEAFF
TRBV15 few CATSIGGRDVFYNEQFF
TRBV5-1 . CASSDGRGGDGYTF